This T cell receptor beta chain was profiled in a study of T-cell reconstitution after alpha-beta-depleted transplantation in children. Germline values: CDR1 DFQATT, CDR2 SNEGSKA (reference sequence). With 1 base clipped from V and 2 bases from J, the junction kept 10 bases outside the gene matches. This CDR3 is built from 16 residues. Unique molecular identifiers featured in how the TCRbeta library was prepared. TCRdb used MiXCR to reprocess the PCR reads, holding one entry per CDR3 protein. The sample consists of around 680,000 distinct CDR3 sequences, 15% to 20% of them appearing once. This clonotype was counted many times.

This rearrangement joins TRBV20-1 to TRBJ2-7; TRBD1 matches at 8 bases. The sequencing here drew on PBMCs from the stem cell graft donor, taken from the stem cell graft. The sequence came from a human donor who donated a stem cell graft to a child with acute myeloid leukemia. CDR3 amino acids: CSARAPGGVTAYEQYV. CDR3 nucleotide sequence: TGCAGTGCTAGAGCCCCAGGGGGCGTAACGGCCTACGAGCAGTACGTC.